This is a list of T cell receptor beta chains from one sample in a study of cytotoxic CD8 clonotypes in ibrutinib-treated CLL. This table comes from immunoSEQ multiplex PCR, and its TCRdb copy is limited to in-frame clones, with some not included. The sample records about 140,000 clones, around three quarters being singletons. This material consisted of PBMCs, taken after 12 months of ibrutinib treatment. The receptor set was obtained from a human donor with chronic lymphocytic leukemia. Each CDR3 is given with its conserved first and last residue. Fields, in order: CDR3 length, V gene, J gene, clone size, D gene, CDR3 protein, CDR3 DNA. A D gene is named only where the DNA matches it firmly. Size is stated for part of the rows, as once, few or many counts, or as a class when the clone is expanded.

CDR3 length: 14; V gene: TRBV2; J gene: TRBJ1-1; clone size: .; D gene: .; CDR3 protein: CASSEPGYAPWAFF; CDR3 DNA: TGTGCCAGCAGTGAACCCGGATATGCGCCCTGGGCTTTCTTT
CDR3 length: 14; V gene: TRBV23-1; J gene: TRBJ2-5; clone size: .; D gene: .; CDR3 protein: CASSLWTKQETQYF; CDR3 DNA: TGCGCCAGCAGCCTCTGGACTAAACAAGAGACCCAGTACTTC
CDR3 length: 13; V gene: TRBV5-1; J gene: TRBJ1-5; clone size: .; D gene: .; CDR3 protein: CASSLGQNQPQHF; CDR3 DNA: TGCGCCAGCAGCTTGGGACAGAATCAGCCCCAGCATTTT
CDR3 length: 17; V gene: TRBV27; J gene: TRBJ2-1; clone size: .; D gene: TRBD1; CDR3 protein: CASSLSPGQGASNEQFF; CDR3 DNA: TGTGCCAGCAGTTTATCGCCTGGACAGGGGGCCTCCAATGAGCAGTTCTTC
CDR3 length: 14; V gene: TRBV7-3; J gene: TRBJ2-3; clone size: once; D gene: .; CDR3 protein: CASSLDGAVGTQYF; CDR3 DNA: TGTGCCAGCAGCTTAGACGGAGCAGTTGGTACGCAGTATTTT
CDR3 length: 13; V gene: TRBV19; J gene: TRBJ2-7; clone size: .; D gene: .; CDR3 protein: CASSIGAGYEQYF; CDR3 DNA: TGTGCCAGTAGTATCGGGGCAGGATACGAGCAGTACTTC
CDR3 length: 13; V gene: TRBV5-4; J gene: TRBJ2-7; clone size: few; D gene: TRBD1; CDR3 protein: CASSWDRTYEQYF; CDR3 DNA: TGTGCCAGCAGCTGGGACAGAACCTACGAGCAGTACTTC
CDR3 length: 14; V gene: TRBV4-1; J gene: TRBJ1-1; clone size: .; D gene: .; CDR3 protein: CASKRLEMNTEAFF; CDR3 DNA: TGCGCCAGCAAAAGACTAGAAATGAACACTGAAGCTTTCTTT
CDR3 length: 13; V gene: TRBV5-8; J gene: TRBJ2-5; clone size: .; D gene: .; CDR3 protein: CASSLGGVETQYF; CDR3 DNA: TGTGCCAGCAGCTTGGGAGGGGTTGAGACCCAGTACTTC
CDR3 length: 13; V gene: TRBV19; J gene: TRBJ2-1; clone size: .; D gene: .; CDR3 protein: CATLGPTWDEQFF; CDR3 DNA: TGTGCCACTTTGGGCCCTACGTGGGATGAGCAGTTCTTC
CDR3 length: 15; V gene: TRBV7-9; J gene: TRBJ1-2; clone size: .; D gene: .; CDR3 protein: CASSLRLDQQDGYTF; CDR3 DNA: TGTGCCAGCAGCTTACGGCTAGACCAACAAGACGGCTACACCTTC
CDR3 length: 15; V gene: TRBV7-2; J gene: TRBJ1-5; clone size: .; D gene: TRBD1; CDR3 protein: CASSRGTGSNQPQHF; CDR3 DNA: TGTGCCAGCAGCCGCGGGACAGGGAGCAATCAGCCCCAGCATTTT
CDR3 length: 12; V gene: TRBV28; J gene: TRBJ1-5; clone size: .; D gene: TRBD1; CDR3 protein: CASRQGDQPQHF; CDR3 DNA: TGTGCCAGCAGACAGGGGGATCAGCCCCAGCATTTT
CDR3 length: 14; V gene: TRBV7-2; J gene: TRBJ2-2; clone size: .; D gene: .; CDR3 protein: CASSYAAGTGELFF; CDR3 DNA: TGTGCCAGCAGCTATGCTGCGGGCACCGGGGAGCTGTTTTTT
CDR3 length: 18; V gene: TRBV2; J gene: TRBJ2-1; clone size: once; D gene: TRBD2; CDR3 protein: CASSLGLAGDPIYNEQFF; CDR3 DNA: TGTGCCAGCAGCCTCGGACTAGCGGGGGATCCAATCTACAATGAGCAGTTCTTC
CDR3 length: 15; V gene: TRBV10-2; J gene: TRBJ1-2; clone size: .; D gene: TRBD1; CDR3 protein: CASRTPSGGVYGYTF; CDR3 DNA: TGCGCCAGCAGGACCCCCTCAGGGGGCGTTTATGGCTACACCTTC
CDR3 length: 18; V gene: TRBV11-2; J gene: TRBJ1-2; clone size: .; D gene: .; CDR3 protein: CASSSDGHPLGIFYGYTF; CDR3 DNA: TGTGCCAGCAGTTCAGACGGCCACCCCCTGGGTATCTTCTATGGCTACACCTTC
CDR3 length: 17; V gene: TRBV21-1; J gene: TRBJ1-5; clone size: .; D gene: .; CDR3 protein: CASTPQGKGLNNQPQHF; CDR3 DNA: TGTGCCAGCACCCCACAGGGTAAGGGGCTAAACAATCAGCCCCAGCATTTT
CDR3 length: 16; V gene: TRBV9; J gene: TRBJ2-3; clone size: once; D gene: TRBD2; CDR3 protein: CASSVGGGTSTDTQYF; CDR3 DNA: TGTGCCAGCAGCGTAGGCGGGGGAACTAGCACAGATACGCAGTATTTT
CDR3 length: 15; V gene: TRBV7-8; J gene: TRBJ1-1; clone size: .; D gene: .; CDR3 protein: CASSLAQGGRTEAFF; CDR3 DNA: TGTGCCAGCAGCTTAGCGCAAGGGGGAAGGACTGAAGCTTTCTTT
CDR3 length: 15; V gene: TRBV4-1; J gene: TRBJ1-2; clone size: few; D gene: TRBD1; CDR3 protein: CASNEATGGNYGYTF; CDR3 DNA: TGCGCCAGCAACGAGGCCACAGGGGGGAACTATGGCTACACCTTC
CDR3 length: 13; V gene: TRBV7-2; J gene: TRBJ2-7; clone size: once; D gene: .; CDR3 protein: CASSYSGTYEQYF; CDR3 DNA: TGTGCCAGCAGTTACTCGGGCACCTACGAGCAGTACTTC
CDR3 length: 15; V gene: TRBV18; J gene: TRBJ1-3; clone size: .; D gene: .; CDR3 protein: CASSPAISSGNTIYF; CDR3 DNA: TGTGCCAGCTCACCGGCCATCTCCTCTGGAAACACCATATATTTT
CDR3 length: 12; V gene: TRBV6-1; J gene: TRBJ1-2; clone size: .; D gene: .; CDR3 protein: CASWTHNYGYTF; CDR3 DNA: TGTGCCAGCTGGACCCATAACTATGGCTACACCTTC
CDR3 length: 13; V gene: TRBV29-1; J gene: TRBJ1-1; clone size: once; D gene: .; CDR3 protein: CSVFVQGNTEAFF; CDR3 DNA: TGCAGCGTTTTTGTACAGGGGAACACTGAAGCTTTCTTT
CDR3 length: 19; V gene: TRBV2; J gene: TRBJ2-3; clone size: once; D gene: TRBD1; CDR3 protein: CASYAGTGARTSSTDTQYF; CDR3 DNA: TGTGCCAGCTACGCCGGGACAGGGGCCCGTACATCTAGCACAGATACGCAGTATTTT
CDR3 length: 14; V gene: TRBV10-3; J gene: TRBJ1-4; clone size: .; D gene: TRBD1; CDR3 protein: CAIAVGTGTEKLFF; CDR3 DNA: TGTGCCATTGCTGTTGGGACAGGGACTGAAAAACTGTTTTTT
CDR3 length: 15; V gene: TRBV10-3; J gene: TRBJ1-2; clone size: .; D gene: TRBD1; CDR3 protein: CAIGLITGTAYGYTF; CDR3 DNA: TGTGCCATCGGCTTAATTACCGGGACAGCCTATGGCTACACCTTC
CDR3 length: 13; V gene: TRBV10-3; J gene: TRBJ2-7; clone size: .; D gene: .; CDR3 protein: CAIRDRTSYEQYF; CDR3 DNA: TGTGCCATCCGGGACCGCACCTCCTACGAGCAGTACTTC
CDR3 length: 18; V gene: TRBV7-2; J gene: TRBJ2-3; clone size: .; D gene: .; CDR3 protein: CASSSRPQTKDSTDTQYF; CDR3 DNA: TGTGCCAGCAGCTCCAGACCCCAAACCAAGGACAGCACAGATACGCAGTATTTT
CDR3 length: 13; V gene: TRBV5-4; J gene: TRBJ2-1; clone size: .; D gene: .; CDR3 protein: CASSPDRNNEQFF; CDR3 DNA: TGTGCCAGCAGCCCCGACAGAAACAATGAGCAGTTCTTC
CDR3 length: 16; V gene: TRBV11-2; J gene: TRBJ2-7; clone size: .; D gene: TRBD1; CDR3 protein: CASSSSGTVSSYEQYF; CDR3 DNA: TGTGCCAGCAGCTCATCCGGGACAGTCTCATCCTACGAGCAGTACTTC
CDR3 length: 13; V gene: TRBV7-2; J gene: TRBJ2-5; clone size: .; D gene: .; CDR3 protein: CASSFSAQETQYF; CDR3 DNA: TGTGCCAGCAGCTTTTCTGCCCAAGAGACCCAGTACTTC
CDR3 length: 15; V gene: TRBV5-5; J gene: TRBJ2-5; clone size: few; D gene: .; CDR3 protein: CASSLFSGDQETQYF; CDR3 DNA: TGTGCCAGCAGCTTGTTTTCCGGAGACCAAGAGACCCAGTACTTC
CDR3 length: 14; V gene: TRBV21-1; J gene: TRBJ2-5; clone size: .; D gene: .; CDR3 protein: CASSKGTRSETQYF; CDR3 DNA: TGTGCCAGCAGCAAGGGAACTAGAAGTGAGACCCAGTACTTC
CDR3 length: 14; V gene: TRBV7-2; J gene: TRBJ1-5; clone size: few; D gene: TRBD1; CDR3 protein: CASSWTGRNQPQHF; CDR3 DNA: TGTGCCAGCAGCTGGACAGGGCGAAATCAGCCCCAGCATTTT
CDR3 length: 13; V gene: TRBV9; J gene: TRBJ1-2; clone size: .; D gene: TRBD1; CDR3 protein: CASTGTDNYGYTF; CDR3 DNA: TGTGCCAGCACTGGGACAGACAACTATGGCTACACCTTC
CDR3 length: 14; V gene: TRBV28; J gene: TRBJ1-4; clone size: few; D gene: .; CDR3 protein: CASGRAALNEKLFF; CDR3 DNA: TGTGCCAGCGGTCGGGCAGCCCTTAATGAAAAACTGTTTTTT
CDR3 length: 13; V gene: TRBV6-4; J gene: TRBJ1-1; clone size: .; D gene: TRBD1; CDR3 protein: CASSEQGATEAFF; CDR3 DNA: TGTGCCAGCAGTGAGCAGGGGGCCACTGAAGCTTTCTTT
CDR3 length: 13; V gene: TRBV5-1; J gene: TRBJ2-7; clone size: .; D gene: .; CDR3 protein: CASSNDNSYEQYF; CDR3 DNA: TGCGCCAGCAGCAACGACAATTCCTACGAGCAGTACTTC
CDR3 length: 17; V gene: TRBV7-2; J gene: TRBJ1-2; clone size: few; D gene: .; CDR3 protein: CASSLGPLETGTYGYTF; CDR3 DNA: TGTGCCAGCAGCTTAGGTCCCCTAGAGACAGGTACCTATGGCTACACCTTC
CDR3 length: 14; V gene: TRBV18; J gene: TRBJ2-4; clone size: once; D gene: TRBD1; CDR3 protein: CASSGDRGKNIQYF; CDR3 DNA: TGTGCCAGCTCGGGGGACAGGGGCAAAAACATTCAGTACTTC
CDR3 length: 16; V gene: TRBV9; J gene: TRBJ1-6; clone size: .; D gene: TRBD1; CDR3 protein: CASSPQGQGSISPLHF; CDR3 DNA: TGTGCCAGCAGCCCACAGGGACAGGGCTCGATTTCACCCCTCCACTTT
CDR3 length: 14; V gene: TRBV19; J gene: TRBJ2-5; clone size: once; D gene: .; CDR3 protein: CASSIESGDETQYF; CDR3 DNA: TGTGCCAGTAGTATTGAGTCAGGGGACGAGACCCAGTACTTC
CDR3 length: 13; V gene: TRBV18; J gene: TRBJ1-1; clone size: .; D gene: .; CDR3 protein: CASSRRVDTEAFF; CDR3 DNA: TGTGCCAGCTCTCGCAGGGTAGACACTGAAGCTTTCTTT
CDR3 length: 14; V gene: TRBV18; J gene: TRBJ2-3; clone size: .; D gene: .; CDR3 protein: CASRGSGSTDTQYF; CDR3 DNA: TGTGCCAGCCGGGGGTCGGGTAGCACAGATACGCAGTATTTT
CDR3 length: 14; V gene: TRBV27; J gene: TRBJ2-5; clone size: .; D gene: .; CDR3 protein: CASSLSDREGTQYF; CDR3 DNA: TGTGCCAGCAGTTTATCCGACAGAGAGGGCACCCAGTACTTC
CDR3 length: 15; V gene: TRBV19; J gene: TRBJ1-5; clone size: few; D gene: .; CDR3 protein: CASSTSTGTNQPQHF; CDR3 DNA: TGTGCCAGTAGTACCTCGACAGGTACCAATCAGCCCCAGCATTTT
CDR3 length: 13; V gene: TRBV18; J gene: TRBJ2-7; clone size: once; D gene: TRBD1; CDR3 protein: CASRTGVAYEQYF; CDR3 DNA: TGTGCCAGCAGAACAGGGGTCGCCTACGAGCAGTACTTC
CDR3 length: 13; V gene: TRBV15; J gene: TRBJ2-1; clone size: .; D gene: .; CDR3 protein: CATSGRVRDEQFF; CDR3 DNA: TGTGCCACCAGCGGCCGAGTCCGTGATGAGCAGTTCTTC
CDR3 length: 17; V gene: TRBV7-8; J gene: TRBJ1-3; clone size: .; D gene: .; CDR3 protein: CASSYPDRGSSGNTIYF; CDR3 DNA: TGTGCCAGCAGCTACCCCGATCGCGGCAGCTCTGGAAACACCATATATTTT
CDR3 length: 12; V gene: TRBV6-5; J gene: TRBJ2-5; clone size: .; D gene: .; CDR3 protein: CASSLRGETQYF; CDR3 DNA: TGTGCCAGCAGTTTACGGGGGGAGACCCAGTACTTC
CDR3 length: 13; V gene: TRBV7-2; J gene: TRBJ2-7; clone size: .; D gene: .; CDR3 protein: CALGGQASYEQYF; CDR3 DNA: TGTGCCCTTGGCGGGCAGGCCTCCTACGAGCAGTACTTC
CDR3 length: 18; V gene: TRBV15; J gene: TRBJ2-3; clone size: .; D gene: .; CDR3 protein: CATSSIDRAGRGPDTQYF; CDR3 DNA: TGTGCCACCAGCAGCATAGACAGGGCGGGACGGGGTCCAGATACGCAGTATTTT